The T cell receptor beta chain under discussion was sequenced for a study of shared clonotypes between healthy human individuals. Study results and limitations: In the sorted subsets, rarefaction showed sequencing was incomplete despite large depth.

Original analysis: As immunoSEQ supplied junction-only sequences (without quality scores), filtering differed. The assay was immunoSEQ multiplex PCR, and TCRdb's table has in-frame clones only and misses some. The V and J calls and clone size come from that table; D and trimming were worked out from the DNA. Of roughly 300,000 clones listed, around 87% were seen once; the top ten hold 16%. On this clone itself: Its antigen remains unidentified.

Trimming left V 5 bases short and J 10 bases short, with 12 bases between. From germline, CDR1 is MNHEY and CDR2 SVGAGI. CDR3 length equals 12 residues. This TCR was sampled from a man aged 18 to 29 in good health. This chain joins TRBV6-5 and TRBJ2-1; possibly TRBD1 for D (6 bases). Sample: memory CD8+ T cells sorted from blood. Subset in this sample: CD45RO+ cells pooled with CCR7-negative TemRA cells. The CDR3 loop reads CASSHRVREQFF. For the CDR3, the DNA is TGTGCCAGCAGTCACAGGGTCAGGGAGCAGTTCTTC.